The T cell receptor beta chain under discussion was sequenced for a study of cytomegalovirus exposure and HLA in healthy donors. Whole-study results and caveats: Apparent HLA restriction characterized most CMV-associated TCR beta chains in a later analysis.

From germline, CDR1 is MNHEY and CDR2 SMNVEV (reference sequence). The V segment lost 5 bases and the J segment 7 bases; nucleotides outside the gene matches: 5. The CDR3 runs 15 residues. A note on this clone: Its target is not known.

PCR involved 60 Vbeta and 13 Jbeta primers. TCRdb keeps only in-frame clones here, not all; method: immunoSEQ multiplex PCR. The sample lists 120,000 or so clones, approximately 87% occurring once. This TCR was sampled from a man aged 18 to 29 in good health and CMV-seropositive. The sample was PBMCs. The chain is built from TRBV27 and TRBJ2-1, with 13 bases fitting TRBD2. The CDR3 sequence: CASSPTSGGANEQFF. CDR3 bases: TGTGCCAGCAGTCCCACTAGCGGGGGGGCGAATGAGCAGTTCTTC.